The 9 T cell receptor beta chains presented below share a single source sample, sequenced in a study of beta chain features in type 1 diabetes. General observations from the study: Type 1 diabetes patients showed a moderate but significant shortening of TCRB CDR3s in all four CD4+ subsets.

Investigators reverse transcribed all isolated RNA, so they sequenced expressed TCRB transcripts. Assay used: immunoSEQ multiplex PCR; TCRdb lists only in-frame clones, some missing. Among around 120,000 clones listed, 15% to 20% were seen once. These receptors are not linked to any known antigen. Sequenced sample: central memory CD4+ T cells from blood. These receptors were taken from a young man with type 1 diabetes.

In this sample, this clone turned up a few times. This chain uses TRBV7-9 with TRBJ1-4, with D uncertain. Deletions cut 1 base from V and 0 bases from J, with 9 bases between. Germline V lookup: CDR1 SEHNR, CDR2 FQNEAQ (reference sequence). This CDR3 region has 16 residues. CDR3 protein: CASSLGLPSTNEKLFF. The CDR3, as DNA: TGTGCCAGCAGCTTAGGCCTGCCTTCAACTAATGAAAAACTGTTTTTT.

This rearrangement joins TRBV7-9 to TRBJ1-1; TRBD1 agrees at 7 bases. The CDR3 runs to 14 residues. The germline gives CDR1 SEHNR, CDR2 FQNEAQ (reference sequence). The J segment lost 4 bases and the V segment lost 4 bases, leaving 6 bases of the junction unmatched. The CDR3 region has the DNA TGTGCCAGCAGCTCCCGACAGGGAGGCACTGAAGCTTTCTTT. It specifies CASSSRQGGTEAFF.

The chain couples TRBV30 to TRBJ1-5; no definite D call. This CDR3 spans 14 amino acids. Germline CDR1 GTSNPN, CDR2 SVGIG (reference sequence). Trimming removed 5 bases at V and 6 bases at J, with 17 bases between. CDR3 coding DNA: TGTGCCTGGGCCTCCGGGCCAAGCGGTCAGCCCCAGCATTTT. It is translated as CAWASGPSGQPQHF.

This clone appeared a few times. CDR3 nucleotide sequence: TGTGCCAGCAGTGAAGTACTGAGCACAGATACGCAGTATTTT. Translated, it gives CASSEVLSTDTQYF. The V gene is TRBV2, the J gene TRBJ2-3; unclear D gene. Looked up from germline, CDR1 is SNHLY and CDR2 is FYNNEI. This CDR3 has 14 residues. V dropped 1 base and J dropped 0 bases, with 5 bases sitting between them.

The chain employs TRBV7-2 and TRBJ2-7; 8 bases are shared with TRBD2. V shed 3 bases and J 5 bases; nucleotides not matched to a gene: 6. The length of the CDR3 is 14 residues. Germline CDR1 SGHTA, CDR2 FQGNSA. CDR3 in DNA: TGTGCCAGCAGCTTTGGAGCGGGGGTTAACGAGCAGTACTTC. It encodes CASSFGAGVNEQYF. Filled out from reference TRBV7-2 and TRBJ2-7, the complete variable domain reads GAGVSQSPSNKVTEKGKDVELRCDPISGHTALYWYRQSLGQGLEFLIYFQGNSAPDKSGLPSDRFSAERTGGSVSTLTIQRTQQEDSAVYLCASSFGAGVNEQYFGPGTRLTVT.

The gene calls are TRBV27 and TRBJ2-7, with D perhaps TRBD2 (5 bases). Trimming took 8 bases from V and 2 from J, leaving 19 bases between them. Germline V gene lookup returns CDR1 MNHEY and CDR2 SMNVEV (reference sequence). This CDR3 spans 15 amino acids. The CDR3 protein is CASAARGSLPYEQYF. The DNA of the CDR3 is TGTGCCAGCGCGGCCCGGGGAAGTCTCCCCTACGAGCAGTACTTC.

The chain joins TRBV9 to TRBJ1-1; a possible D gene is TRBD1 (6 bases). The V end lost 3 bases, the J end lost 1 base, and 13 bases lay between the germline ends. The CDR3 length is 15 residues. In germline, CDR1 is SGDLS, CDR2 YYNGEE. The CDR3 sequence is CASSAPGQWNTEAFF. Written as DNA, the CDR3 is TGTGCCAGCAGCGCACCGGGACAATGGAACACTGAAGCTTTCTTT.

This clone was picked up one time. The J gene is TRBJ1-2, the V gene TRBV13; 12 bases align to TRBD1. Germline V CDR1 and CDR2: PRHDT, FYEKMQ (reference sequence). V gave up 4 bases and J gave up 4 bases; unmatched junction bases: 4. The CDR3 covers 15 residues. The DNA for the CDR3 is TGTGCCAGCAGCTCCCCGGGACAGGGGGCCTATGGCTACACCTTC. Its protein is CASSSPGQGAYGYTF.

The sample holds a few counts of this clone. The V gene is TRBV7-9, the J gene TRBJ1-4; 8 bases map to TRBD1. CDR1 SEHNR and CDR2 FQNEAQ come from the germline V gene (reference sequence). The CDR3 totals 15 residues. V shed 1 base and J 8 bases; nucleotides not matched to a gene: 6. The CDR3 reads CASSLGQGNGEKLFF. CDR3 nucleotides: TGTGCCAGCAGCTTAGGACAGGGGAATGGAGAAAAACTGTTTTTT.